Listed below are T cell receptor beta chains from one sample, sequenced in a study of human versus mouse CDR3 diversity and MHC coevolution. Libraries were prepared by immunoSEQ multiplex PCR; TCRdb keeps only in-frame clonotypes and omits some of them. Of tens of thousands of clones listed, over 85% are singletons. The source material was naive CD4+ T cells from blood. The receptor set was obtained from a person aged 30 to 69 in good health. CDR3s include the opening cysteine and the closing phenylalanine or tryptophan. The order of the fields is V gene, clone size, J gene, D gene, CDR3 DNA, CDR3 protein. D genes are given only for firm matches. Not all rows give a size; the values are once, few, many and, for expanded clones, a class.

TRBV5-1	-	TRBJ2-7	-	TGCGCCAGCAGCCCGGACGCCGGGAGCTCCTACGAGCAGTACTTC	CASSPDAGSSYEQYF
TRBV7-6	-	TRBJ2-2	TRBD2	TGTGCCAGCAGCTTAGGTTCCGCGGGGGCCGGGGAGCTGTTTTTT	CASSLGSAGAGELFF
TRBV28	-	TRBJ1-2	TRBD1	TGTGCCAGCAGTAATAGCCCCGGACAGGCTGGCTACACCTTC	CASSNSPGQAGYTF
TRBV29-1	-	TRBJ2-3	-	TGCAGCGTTGAAGATCAGGGTTTCACAGATACGCAGTATTTT	CSVEDQGFTDTQYF
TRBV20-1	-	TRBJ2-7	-	TGCAGTGACAGATCCTACGAGCAGTACTTC	CSDRSYEQYF
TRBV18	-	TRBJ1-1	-	TGTGCCAGCTCACCACCGAACTATAGAGAAGCTTTCTTT	CASSPPNYREAFF
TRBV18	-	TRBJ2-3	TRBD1	TGTGCCAGCTCTCCGGGACAGGCTTCATGGGCTACGCAGTATTTT	CASSPGQASWATQYF
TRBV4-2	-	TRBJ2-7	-	TGTGCCAGCAGCCTCGGACAGGAGCAGTACTTC	CASSLGQEQYF
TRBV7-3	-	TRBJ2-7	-	TGTGCCAGCAGCGCATACATCTACGAGCAGTACTTC	CASSAYIYEQYF
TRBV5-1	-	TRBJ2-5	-	TGCGCCAGCAAGGGGGTCAGGGAGACCCAGTACTTC	CASKGVRETQYF
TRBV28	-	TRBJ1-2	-	TGTGCCAGCAGTTTTGTAGGGGGTAGCTACACCTTC	CASSFVGGSYTF
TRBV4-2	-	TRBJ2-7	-	TGTGCCAGCAGCCAGGGGAGCTCCTACGAGCAGTACTTC	CASSQGSSYEQYF
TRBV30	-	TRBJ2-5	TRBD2	TGTGCCTGGAGTGTAACGGGGGGAGAGACCCAGTACTTC	CAWSVTGGETQYF
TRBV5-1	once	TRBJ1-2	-	TGCGCCAGCAGCTTGGAGGTGACAGGTGATGGCTACACCTTC	CASSLEVTGDGYTF
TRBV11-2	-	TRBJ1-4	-	TGTGCCAGCAGCTTAGTCCTCGGGAGGGAAAAACTGTTTTTT	CASSLVLGREKLFF
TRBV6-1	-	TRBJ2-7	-	TGTGCCAGCAGTTCCAGGACGGGGTCCTCCTACGAGCAGTACTTC	CASSSRTGSSYEQYF
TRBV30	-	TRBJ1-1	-	TGTGCCTGGAGTGAGACACACACTGAAGCTTTCTTT	CAWSETHTEAFF
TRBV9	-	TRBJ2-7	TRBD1	TGTGCCAGCAGCACGGGACAGGGGGCTTACGAGCAGTACTTC	CASSTGQGAYEQYF
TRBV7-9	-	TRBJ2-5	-	TGTGCCAGCAGCTCCCTTCCGGTCACGCTGAGATCCGGAGAGACCCAGTACTTC	CASSSLPVTLRSGETQYF
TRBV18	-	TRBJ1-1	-	TGTGCCAGCTCACCAAGGGCAGGGGACACTGAAGCTTTCTTT	CASSPRAGDTEAFF
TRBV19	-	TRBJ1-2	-	TGTGCCAGCCGACCCCCCGGGACAAGTTATGGCTACACCTTC	CASRPPGTSYGYTF
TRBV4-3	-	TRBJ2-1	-	TGCGCCAGCAGCCAAGGGGGGACTCAGGTCTACAATGAGCAGTTCTTC	CASSQGGTQVYNEQFF
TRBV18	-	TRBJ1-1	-	TGTGCCAGCTCAACCTCGAGTTTGAACACTGAAGCTTTCTTT	CASSTSSLNTEAFF
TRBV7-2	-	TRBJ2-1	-	TGTGCCAGCGAATCGGGGGTTGCGAATGAGCAGTTCTTC	CASESGVANEQFF
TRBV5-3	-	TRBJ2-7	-	TGTGCCAGAGCTCCGGGACACCAAAGCTCCTACGAGCAGTACTTC	CARAPGHQSSYEQYF
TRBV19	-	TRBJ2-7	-	TGTGCCAGTAGTCCACAGTTGTCCTACGAGCAGTACTTC	CASSPQLSYEQYF
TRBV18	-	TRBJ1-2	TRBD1	TGTGCCAGCTCACCAGACAGGGAAGGCTACACCTTC	CASSPDREGYTF
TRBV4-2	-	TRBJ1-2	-	TGTGCCAGCAGCCAGGGGGGACCGGGCTACACCTTC	CASSQGGPGYTF
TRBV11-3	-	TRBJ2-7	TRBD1	TGTGCCAGCAGCTCCAGCCGGGACAGGGGATCCTACGAGCAGTACTTC	CASSSSRDRGSYEQYF
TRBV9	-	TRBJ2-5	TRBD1	TGTGCCAGCAGCGTAGGGACAGGGGCCGTGAAGACCCAGTACTTC	CASSVGTGAVKTQYF
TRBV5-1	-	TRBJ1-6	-	TGCGCCAGCAGCTTGGCGGGGTCGGACAGAAGTTCACCCCTCCACTTT	CASSLAGSDRSSPLHF
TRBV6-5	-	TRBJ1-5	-	TGTGCCAGCAGTGATGGGCCCGGTCAGCCCCAGCATTTT	CASSDGPGQPQHF
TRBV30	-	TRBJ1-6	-	TGTGCCTGGAGTGGGCGGGGGCGTTCACCCCTCCACTTT	CAWSGRGRSPLHF
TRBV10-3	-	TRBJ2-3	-	TGTGCCATCAGCGTAATCGGGGGAGCTAGCACAGATACGCAGTATTTT	CAISVIGGASTDTQYF
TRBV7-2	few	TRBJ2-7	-	TGTGCCAGCAGCTCGACGAGGGGGACCTACGAGCAGTACTTC	CASSSTRGTYEQYF
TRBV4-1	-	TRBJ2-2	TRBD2	TGCGCCAGCAGCTTACTAGCGGGAGAGGTGAACACCGGGGAGCTGTTTTTT	CASSLLAGEVNTGELFF
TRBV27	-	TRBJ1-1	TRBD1	TGTGCCAGCAGTTCCAGGGGGCGCGACACTGAAGCTTTCTTT	CASSSRGRDTEAFF
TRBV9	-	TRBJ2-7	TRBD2	TGTGCCAGCAGCGGTACTAGCGGCCCCTACGAGCAGTACTTC	CASSGTSGPYEQYF